This T cell receptor (beta chain) appears in the sequencing data of a study of T cells in women clearing cervical HPV infection. In the study overall: Control women cleared a single incident HPV16 infection within 12 months. Case blood was drawn when the lesion was first found; control blood after infection became undetectable.

Average input was roughly 1,200 ng genomic DNA for immunoSEQ TCR beta CDR3 amplification. Sequenced by immunoSEQ multiplex PCR; TCRdb stores in-frame clones only, minus some. Reported are over 10,000 clones; the ten largest clones contain under 25%. General study results and limits: T-cell numbers per sample were unknown and may explain richness differences.

As regards this clone: Its antigen is still unknown. The read terminates 3 residues before the CDR3 end, so the remaining end is supplied by the germline J gene.

V gave up 5 bases and J gave up 1 base, with 11 bases separating them. The CDR3 loop spans 14 amino acids. Germline CDR1 and CDR2: PRHDT and FYEKMQ (reference sequence). This chain joins TRBV13 and TRBJ2-5; possible D gene TRBD1, 6 bases. The TCR was taken from a woman between 18 and 75 years old with a cervical HPV16 infection that either progressed to CIN3+ or cleared (not recorded which). Sequences were obtained from blood buffy coat. Partial CDR3 DNA: TGTGCCAGCAGCCGGGGACACAGCCAAGAGACC. Amino acid sequence: CASSRGHSQET. The whole CDR3 sequence reads CASSRGHSQETQYF.